This T cell receptor beta chain is drawn from a study of blood T cell repertoires in COVID-19. Across the whole study: Sample material is recorded as cDNA or gDNA derived from T cells, B-cell-depleted T cells, or PBMCs.

Original processing notes: Amplification with reference gene primers provided the estimates of nucleated cell counts. The method was immunoSEQ multiplex PCR; TCRdb's version includes in-frame clones alone and lacks a portion of them. V and J calls and clone size follow that table, whereas D and trimming were derived from the DNA. The sample carries hundreds of thousands of clones, 75% to 90% recorded once. The germline gives CDR1 MNHEY, CDR2 SMNVEV (reference sequence). The V end lost 1 base, the J end lost 3 bases, and 15 bases lay between the germline ends. This CDR3 is built from 16 residues. Self-reported history from a screening survey and questionnaire set each donor's cohort.

The source is a young man who had recovered from COVID-19. The sequenced sample consisted of PBMCs or T cells enriched from blood (not recorded which). The chain joins TRBV27 to TRBJ1-1, with a possible D match to TRBD1 (5 bases). CDR3 region: CASSLLGGGKDTEAFF. As DNA, the CDR3 is TGTGCCAGCAGTTTATTGGGCGGGGGGAAGGACACTGAAGCTTTCTTT.